This TCR beta chain was captured by sequencing in a study of tumor-infiltrating lymphocytes in oesophageal squamous cell carcinoma. MiXCR, run by TCRdb on the PCR reads, gives a single entry per CDR3 protein. The profile covers roughly 9,800 distinct CDR3 sequences, with approximately 58% appearing a single time and 25% to 30% taken by the ten largest. Trimming removed 4 bases from V and 5 bases from J, with 15 bases in between. Per the germline V gene, CDR1 is MNHGY and CDR2 is SVAAGI. CDR3 length: 15 residues. The sequence was obtained from a female donor with esophageal squamous cell carcinoma. Input material: esophageal tumor tissue. V gene TRBV6-9 combines with J gene TRBJ2-1; D may be TRBD2 (6 bases). CDR3 sequence (DNA): TGTGCCAGCAGTTCACCGGGACTCCACGACAATGAGCAGTTCTTC. It codes for CASSSPGLHDNEQFF.